This TCR beta chain was found in a study of blood T cell repertoires in COVID-19. This CDR3 has 15 amino acids. The V segment lost 2 bases and the J segment 5 bases; nucleotides outside the gene matches: 8. Germline V gene data show CDR1 as MNHEY and CDR2 as SVGAGI. Data came from immunoSEQ multiplex PCR; TCRdb stores just in-frame clones and leaves some out. There are hundreds of thousands of clones in the sample; about 91% occur only once, and 0.95% to 1.5% lies in the top ten. The sample consisted of PBMCs or T cells enriched from blood (not recorded which). The origin of this receptor is a woman aged 40 to 50 with acute COVID-19. The chain carries TRBV6-5 and TRBJ1-1, with TRBD1 identical over 7 bases. CDR3 DNA: TGTGCCAGCAGTTACCGACAGGGTTTTGGGACTGAAGCTTTCTTT. It codes for CASSYRQGFGTEAFF.